The rows below give T cell receptor beta chains drawn from one sample of a study of early T cells in non-severe SARS-CoV-2 infection. TCRdb re-derived calls from the 5' RACE reads in MiXCR, one entry per CDR3 protein. The table lists roughly 57,000 distinct CDR3 sequences, roughly 12% of them singletons, with about 2.5% in the top ten. The input for sequencing was whole blood, taken at baseline. The receptors were gathered from an adult who was a healthcare worker with PCR-confirmed SARS-CoV-2 infection or an uninfected control (not recorded which). The CDR3 runs from the conserved cysteine through the conserved F or W. Fields, in order: CDR3 DNA, CDR3 protein, V gene, clone size, J gene, D gene. D genes are given only for firm matches. Where a row states a size, it is once, few, many or the class of an expanded clone; other rows omit it.

TGTGCCAGCAGCTTAGGACAGTATGGCAATCAGCCCCAGCATTTT | CASSLGQYGNQPQHF | TRBV7-2 | few | TRBJ1-5 | -
TGTGCCAGCAGCCCCCACGGCAAGGGCTCCTACGAGCAGTACTTC | CASSPHGKGSYEQYF | TRBV7-2 | - | TRBJ2-7 | -
TGTGCCAGCAGTTTCTTGAGGGGGCGCGAGCAGTACTTC | CASSFLRGREQYF | TRBV27 | few | TRBJ2-7 | TRBD1
TGTGCCAGCCTTAGGGCGGATGAGCAGTTCTTC | CASLRADEQFF | TRBV2 | many | TRBJ2-1 | -
TGTGCCAGCAGAACCCCGGGAACAGATACGCAGTATTTT | CASRTPGTDTQYF | TRBV28 | - | TRBJ2-3 | -
TGTGCCAGCAGTTATGTTGGGGGAGCGTCTTTTTACGAGCAGTACTTC | CASSYVGGASFYEQYF | TRBV6-5 | - | TRBJ2-7 | -
TGCAGCGTCTTACTCGGGACATACGGTGGCTACACCTTC | CSVLLGTYGGYTF | TRBV29-1 | - | TRBJ1-2 | -
TGTGCCAGCAGCCCAATATCGGAAGGACAGTTAGCTTACGAGCAGTACTTC | CASSPISEGQLAYEQYF | TRBV28 | - | TRBJ2-7 | -
TGTGCCAGCAGCTCCGGGACAGGGGGCGGCTACACCTTC | CASSSGTGGGYTF | TRBV5-4 | few | TRBJ1-2 | TRBD1
TGTGCCAGCAGTCGGGACGGCACCTACGAGCAGTACTTC | CASSRDGTYEQYF | TRBV27 | - | TRBJ2-7 | -
TGCAGTGCTAGGGATTCTACAGGGGGCGGTGAAAAACTGTTTTTT | CSARDSTGGGEKLFF | TRBV20-1 | many | TRBJ1-4 | TRBD1
TGCAGTGCTAGATCTGGGGCAGGGGCGACCTACGAGCAGTACTTC | CSARSGAGATYEQYF | TRBV20-1 | few | TRBJ2-7 | -
TGTGCCAGCAGTTCACCCACCCCGACTAGCGGGGTTCGCCGCGGGGAGCTGTTTTTT | CASSSPTPTSGVRRGELFF | TRBV12-3/TRBV12-4 | few | TRBJ2-2 | TRBD2
TGTGCCAGCGCGAAGAAGGGAGAAGAGACCCAGTACTTC | CASAKKGEETQYF | TRBV7-7 | - | TRBJ2-5 | -
TGTGCCAGCTCACCGGACACCTACAATCAGCCCCAGCATTTT | CASSPDTYNQPQHF | TRBV18 | few | TRBJ1-5 | -
TGTGCCAGCAGTGCATCTAGCGGGAAGGGGATCGAGCAGTACTTC | CASSASSGKGIEQYF | TRBV6-2/TRBV6-3 | - | TRBJ2-7 | TRBD2
TGTGCCAGCAGCTCGCCCGGGAGGGCCCTCAATGAGCAGTTCTTC | CASSSPGRALNEQFF | TRBV11-2 | - | TRBJ2-1 | TRBD2
TGTGCCAGCAGCCTCTCCCGCGGGCTGATCTCCTACGAGCAGTACTTC | CASSLSRGLISYEQYF | TRBV6-5 | many | TRBJ2-7 | -
TGTGCCAGCAGCCCGGGACTACAAGACTACGAGCAGTACTTC | CASSPGLQDYEQYF | TRBV11-3 | - | TRBJ2-7 | TRBD2
TGTGCCAGCAGCACCCGGACAGGTGGGGGTGAGCAGTTCTTC | CASSTRTGGGEQFF | TRBV7-8 | many | TRBJ2-1 | TRBD1
TGTGCCAGCAGCTTCTCATCGGTACCGACCACAGATACGCAGTATTTT | CASSFSSVPTTDTQYF | TRBV5-6 | few | TRBJ2-3 | -
TGTGCCAGCAGTCCACCTGGTGGAGGTCAGTACTTC | CASSPPGGGQYF | TRBV12-3/TRBV12-4 | - | TRBJ2-7 | -
TGTGCCAGCAGTTCAAGGACTAGCGGGATAAAGAATGAGCAGTTCTTC | CASSSRTSGIKNEQFF | TRBV6-6 | - | TRBJ2-1 | TRBD2
TGTGCCAGCAGCTTGGGGACAAACCAAGAGACCCAGTACTTC | CASSLGTNQETQYF | TRBV7-8 | - | TRBJ2-5 | -
TGTGCCAGCAGACCGACAGCTAACTATGGCTACACCTTC | CASRPTANYGYTF | TRBV6-2/TRBV6-3 | - | TRBJ1-2 | -
TGTGCCAGCAGTAACCGGGTCTCCTTTTTCGGCGGGTACTTC | CASSNRVSFFGGYF | TRBV28 | few | TRBJ2-7 | -
TGCGCCAGCAGCCCAGGGATCCTACCCTTCTATGGCTACACCTTC | CASSPGILPFYGYTF | TRBV5-1 | few | TRBJ1-2 | -
TGCAGTGCACCCCCACTAGCGAGAGAGACCCAGTACTTC | CSAPPLARETQYF | TRBV20-1 | many | TRBJ2-5 | TRBD2
TGTGCCAGCAGTCGCCTGGGAGGACACCGGACTGGAAACACCATATATTTT | CASSRLGGHRTGNTIYF | TRBV12-3/TRBV12-4 | - | TRBJ1-3 | -
TGTGCCAGCAGTTACTCGGACTCTAGCGCCTCCTACGAGCAGTACTTC | CASSYSDSSASYEQYF | TRBV6-5 | many | TRBJ2-7 | -
TGCAGCGTTGAGGACCAGACTGAAGCTTTCTTT | CSVEDQTEAFF | TRBV29-1 | few | TRBJ1-1 | -
TGCAGTGCTAGATTGGCTAGCGGGAGTATAGGGGCGCAGTATTTT | CSARLASGSIGAQYF | TRBV20-1 | - | TRBJ2-3 | TRBD2
TGTGCCAGCAGACTTAGTAAGGTGGGCCTAGCGGGAGAGAGGCAGTACTTC | CASRLSKVGLAGERQYF | TRBV13 | few | TRBJ2-7 | TRBD2
TGTGCCAGCAGTGAAGCGAACACTGAAGCTTTCTTT | CASSEANTEAFF | TRBV2 | few | TRBJ1-1 | -
TGTGCCAGCAGCCAAGATGGGGGGAAGACCCAGTACTTC | CASSQDGGKTQYF | TRBV14 | - | TRBJ2-5 | -
TGTGCCAGCAGCTCCGACGGACGAGCTAGCACAGATACGCAGTATTTT | CASSSDGRASTDTQYF | TRBV7-2 | few | TRBJ2-3 | -
TGCAGTGCTAAGAGACAGGGGGCCACAGATACGCAGTATTTT | CSAKRQGATDTQYF | TRBV20-1 | few | TRBJ2-3 | TRBD1
TGTGCCAGCAGTCGGGACTACGGGCCCTATGGCTACACCTTC | CASSRDYGPYGYTF | TRBV6-1 | - | TRBJ1-2 | -
TGTGCCAGCAGCAGCACCGGGACAGCCTCCTACGAGCAGTACTTC | CASSSTGTASYEQYF | TRBV7-6 | few | TRBJ2-7 | TRBD1
TGTGCCAGCAGCTTCCCGGCGGGGACGAACACTGAAGCTTTCTTT | CASSFPAGTNTEAFF | TRBV5-6 | - | TRBJ1-1 | -
TGTGCCAGCAGGGGAACGGGACAAAGTTATTCACCCCTCCACTTT | CASRGTGQSYSPLHF | TRBV2 | few | TRBJ1-6 | -
TGTGCCAGCAGCATAAGCGGGTCCTTCACAGATACGCAGTATTTT | CASSISGSFTDTQYF | TRBV9 | few | TRBJ2-3 | -
TGTGCCAGCACCCGGCCCTCCCCCCGGGGCACTGAAGTTTTCTTT | CASTRPSPRGTEVFF | TRBV6-2/TRBV6-3 | - | TRBJ1-1 | -